A selection of T cell receptor beta chains follows, all from one sample in a study of tumor and adjacent non-tumor tissue in lung cancer. TCRdb recomputed calls from the multiplex PCR reads with MiXCR, one row per CDR3 protein. The table has 60,000 to 100,000 distinct CDR3 sequences, around 76% seen once. The source material was distant non-tumor lung tissue. All receptors derive from a man in his 70s with non-small cell lung cancer. Each CDR3 is given without its conserved first and last residue. The D gene is left open where the match is weak.

TRBV12-3/TRBV12-4	TRBJ1-3	TRBD1	ASSRLGTGIGSGHTIH
TRBV29-1	TRBJ1-5	.	SVLTYGNQPQH
TRBV5-1	TRBJ2-1	TRBD1	ASNGGQGLNEQF
TRBV11-3	TRBJ1-1	.	ASSVRYRSLNTKAF
TRBV6-1	TRBJ2-5	.	ASVSGGGGETQY
TRBV4-1	TRBJ2-2	TRBD2	ASSLGLGGIGELF
TRBV6-6	TRBJ1-5	.	ASSYSMGDNNNEPQH
TRBV28	TRBJ2-1	TRBD2	VSSSITVSGTYNEQF
TRBV10-2	TRBJ2-1	.	AIRSPGPSSHEQL
TRBV10-3	TRBJ2-1	TRBD1	AISGQGPKNEQF
TRBV7-9	TRBJ2-5	.	ASSLPNGDTQY
TRBV11-3	TRBJ2-6	.	ASTLRVSSGANVLT
TRBV5-4	TRBJ1-6	.	ASGYLPGHLNSPHH
TRBV6-5	TRBJ2-3	.	ASSYLVPPGTDTQY
TRBV10-3	TRBJ2-3	TRBD1	AINHTGDRTDTQY
TRBV13	TRBJ2-3	.	ASEGGDTDTQY
TRBV29-1	TRBJ2-3	TRBD1	GVRGRGTDTHY
TRBV6-2/TRBV6-3	TRBJ2-1	TRBD2	ASSYGIGLADSCNEYF
TRBV11-3	TRBJ2-1	.	ASSSFQGISYEQF
TRBV10-3	TRBJ1-1	.	SIGEFSRTEAF